This entry concerns a single T cell receptor (beta chain). The data belong to a study of blood T cell repertoires in COVID-19. Turning to the study itself: T cells, B-cell-depleted T cells, or PBMCs supplied cDNA or gDNA.

Germline V gene data show CDR1 as SGHDN and CDR2 as FVKESK. The V gene lost 3 bases and the J gene lost 3 bases, with 14 bases spanning the gap. The CDR3 is 15 amino acids. The authors' processing: By means of reference gene primer amplification, nucleated cell counts were estimated. Some clones are missing from TCRdb's copy, which holds only in-frame ones; the method was immunoSEQ multiplex PCR. For V, J and clone size, that table is used; D and trimming come from the DNA. The sample carries approximately 110,000 clones, about 86% recorded once. The chain links TRBV14 to TRBJ1-1, with a possible D match to TRBD1 (6 bases). The clonotype originates from a woman aged 45-59 years with active or convalescent COVID-19. The sample taken for sequencing was peripheral blood. For the CDR3, the DNA is TGTGCCAGCAGCCACGACAGGTACGGGTACACTGAAGCTTTCTTT. As protein: CASSHDRYGYTEAFF.